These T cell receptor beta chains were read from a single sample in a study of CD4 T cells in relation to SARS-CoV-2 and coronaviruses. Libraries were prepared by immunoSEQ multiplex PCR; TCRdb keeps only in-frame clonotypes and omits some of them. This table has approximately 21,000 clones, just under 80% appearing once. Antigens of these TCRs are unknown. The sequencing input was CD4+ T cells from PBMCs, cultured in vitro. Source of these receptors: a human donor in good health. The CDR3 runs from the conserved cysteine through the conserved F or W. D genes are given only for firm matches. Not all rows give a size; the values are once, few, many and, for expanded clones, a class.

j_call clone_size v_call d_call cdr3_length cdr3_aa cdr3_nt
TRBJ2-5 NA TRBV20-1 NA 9 CSAGETQYF TGCAGTGCAGGGGAGACCCAGTACTTC
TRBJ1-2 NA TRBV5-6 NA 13 CASSLREAYGYTF TGTGCCAGCAGCCTCAGGGAGGCCTATGGCTACACCTTC
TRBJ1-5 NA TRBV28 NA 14 CASRIGVSNQPQHF TGTGCCAGCAGGATAGGGGTCAGCAATCAGCCCCAGCATTTT
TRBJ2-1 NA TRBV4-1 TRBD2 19 CASSQRRMPSGRAHNEQFF TGCGCCAGCAGCCAACGCCGAATGCCAAGCGGGAGGGCGCACAATGAGCAGTTCTTC
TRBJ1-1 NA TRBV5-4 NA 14 CASSLSSQNTEAFF TGTGCCAGCAGCTTGAGTTCCCAGAACACTGAAGCTTTCTTT
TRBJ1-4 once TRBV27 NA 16 CASSLGPGAANEKLFF TGTGCCAGCAGTTTGGGGCCAGGGGCGGCTAATGAAAAACTGTTTTTT
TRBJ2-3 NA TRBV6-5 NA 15 CASSRRGASTDTQYF TGTGCCAGCAGTCGGCGGGGTGCGAGCACAGATACGCAGTATTTT
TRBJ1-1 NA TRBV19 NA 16 CASSIAEGRLGTEAFF TGTGCCAGTAGTATAGCAGAGGGGCGGTTGGGCACTGAAGCTTTCTTT
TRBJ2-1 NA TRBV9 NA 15 CASSVAENSYNEQFF TGTGCCAGCAGCGTAGCTGAAAACTCCTACAATGAGCAGTTCTTC
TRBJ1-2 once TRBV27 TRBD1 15 CASRYKRQGNYGYTF TGTGCCAGTCGGTACAAACGACAGGGAAACTATGGCTACACCTTC
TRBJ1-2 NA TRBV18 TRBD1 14 CASSPDRGGSGYTF TGTGCCAGCTCACCGGACAGGGGCGGGTCTGGCTACACCTTC
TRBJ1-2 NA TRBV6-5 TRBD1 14 CASRPGTGTYGYTF TGTGCCAGCAGACCTGGGACAGGTACCTACGGCTACACCTTC
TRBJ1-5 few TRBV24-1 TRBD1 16 CATSGAGGAGNQPQHF TGTGCCACCAGTGGGGCAGGGGGCGCGGGGAATCAGCCCCAGCATTTT
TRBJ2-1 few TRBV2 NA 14 CASSETGRTGVQFF TGTGCCAGCAGTGAAACAGGTCGGACCGGGGTGCAGTTCTTC
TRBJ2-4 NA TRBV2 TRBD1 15 CASKGQRIAKNIQYF TGTGCCAGCAAGGGACAGAGAATAGCCAAAAACATTCAGTACTTC
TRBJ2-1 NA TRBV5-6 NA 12 CASSYTDYEQFF TGTGCCAGCAGCTACACAGACTATGAGCAGTTCTTC
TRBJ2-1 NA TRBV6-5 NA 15 CASSYSSGTHNEQFF TGTGCCAGCAGTTACTCGTCAGGGACCCACAATGAGCAGTTCTTC
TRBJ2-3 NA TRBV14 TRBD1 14 CASSLDRVADTQYF TGTGCCAGCAGCCTCGACAGGGTGGCAGATACGCAGTATTTT
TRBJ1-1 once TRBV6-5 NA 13 CASSYLRGTEAFF TGTGCCAGCAGTTACTTGAGGGGAACTGAAGCTTTCTTT
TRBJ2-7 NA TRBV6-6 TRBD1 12 CASSYRGHEQYF TGTGCCAGCAGTTACAGGGGGCACGAGCAGTACTTC
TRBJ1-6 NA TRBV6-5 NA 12 CASSRSNSPLHF TGTGCCAGCAGCCGTTCGAATTCACCCCTCCACTTT
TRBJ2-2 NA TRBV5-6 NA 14 CASSLGPNTGELFF TGTGCCAGCAGCTTAGGGCCTAACACCGGGGAGCTGTTTTTT
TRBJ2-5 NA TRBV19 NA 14 CASSLKQGPETQYF TGTGCCAGTAGCTTGAAACAGGGACCGGAGACCCAGTACTTC
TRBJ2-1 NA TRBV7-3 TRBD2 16 CASSNLSGLAATEQFF TGTGCCAGCAGCAACTTGTCGGGACTAGCCGCAACGGAGCAGTTCTTC
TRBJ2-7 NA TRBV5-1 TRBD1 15 CASSLGGQNSYEQYF TGCGCCAGCAGCTTGGGGGGACAGAACTCCTACGAGCAGTACTTC
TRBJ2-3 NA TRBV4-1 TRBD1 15 CASSQGQGGTDTQYF TGCGCCAGCAGCCAAGGACAGGGCGGCACAGATACGCAGTATTTT
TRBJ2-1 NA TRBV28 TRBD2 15 CASSRPGLANNEQFF TGTGCCAGCAGTCGACCGGGACTAGCGAACAATGAGCAGTTCTTC
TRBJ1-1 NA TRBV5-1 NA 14 CASSLGQRNTEAFF TGCGCCAGCAGCTTGGGGCAGAGGAACACTGAAGCTTTCTTT
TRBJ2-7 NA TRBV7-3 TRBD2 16 CASSPRTSGAIYEQYF TGTGCCAGCAGCCCGCGGACTAGCGGGGCAATCTACGAGCAGTACTTC
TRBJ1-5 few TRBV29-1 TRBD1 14 CSVAGTGVNQPQHF TGCAGCGTGGCCGGGACAGGAGTAAATCAGCCCCAGCATTTT
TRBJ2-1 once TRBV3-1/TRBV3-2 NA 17 CASSQNLVGSSYNEQFF TGTGCCAGCAGCCAGAATCTTGTCGGTAGCTCCTACAATGAGCAGTTCTTC
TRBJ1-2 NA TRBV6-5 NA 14 CASSYYASNYGYTF TGTGCCAGCAGTTACTACGCCAGTAACTATGGCTACACCTTC
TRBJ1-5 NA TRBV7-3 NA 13 CASSSHQGQPQHF TGTGCCAGCAGCTCCCACCAGGGTCAGCCCCAGCATTTT
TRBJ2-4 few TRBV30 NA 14 CAWSVLAGTNIQYF TGTGCCTGGAGTGTCCTGGCGGGAACAAACATTCAGTACTTC
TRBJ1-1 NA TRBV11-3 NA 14 CASSLQGSNTEAFF TGTGCCAGCAGCTTACAGGGTTCGAACACTGAAGCTTTCTTT
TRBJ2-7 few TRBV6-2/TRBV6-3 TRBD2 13 CASSGGSGYEQYF TGTGCCAGCAGTGGCGGGAGCGGGTACGAGCAGTACTTC
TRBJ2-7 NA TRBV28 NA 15 CASGVMGGRTDEQYF TGTGCCAGCGGGGTCATGGGGGGGCGGACGGACGAGCAGTACTTC
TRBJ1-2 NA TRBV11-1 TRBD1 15 CASSRSRDRGIGYTF TGTGCCAGCAGCCGATCACGCGACAGGGGGATAGGCTACACCTTC
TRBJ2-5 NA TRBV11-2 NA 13 CASSSISQETQYF TGTGCCAGCAGCAGTATTAGCCAAGAGACCCAGTACTTC
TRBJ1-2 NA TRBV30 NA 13 CAWSVLFGLTYTF TGTGCCTGGAGTGTACTATTTGGCCTCACCTACACCTTC
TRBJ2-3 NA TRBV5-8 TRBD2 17 CASSRGLAGGPLDTQYF TGTGCCAGCAGCCGGGGGTTGGCGGGAGGGCCATTAGATACGCAGTATTTT
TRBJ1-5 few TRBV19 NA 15 CASSFREKSNQPQHF TGTGCCAGTAGTTTCAGGGAGAAGAGCAATCAGCCCCAGCATTTT